This T cell receptor beta chain was recorded in a study of blood T cells in healthy people across ages. As for the study in general: T cells yielded about one barcoded beta molecule per two cells through template switching. The study's findings and limits: TCR beta diversity, measured per million T cells, fell in a roughly linear way with age.

Peripheral blood, roughly 11 milliliters per donor, was collected. Sample-barcoded 5' priming and a J-beta primer mix drove a second PCR of roughly 7 to 11 cycles. The authors tagged each cDNA molecule using a template-switch adaptor with 12 random nucleotides. TCRdb reprocessed the 5' RACE reads with MiXCR, giving one entry per CDR3 protein. The data hold about 650,000 distinct CDR3 sequences, with about 34% observed a single time. Concerning this clonotype itself: Its target is not known. Germline and junction disagree at one end, which may indicate a read error.

The origin of this receptor is a woman aged 80 or over in good health. Sequences were obtained from blood.

Here the CDR3 DNA reads TGTGCCAGTTTTGAGGAAGGGAGAACTGAGGCTTTCTTT. Amino acid sequence: CASFEEGRTEAFF. This chain links TRBV6-2 or TRBV6-3 with TRBJ1-1; no firm D call. Germline CDR1 MNHEY, CDR2 SVGEGT. This CDR3 spans 13 amino acids.